This T cell receptor beta chain stems from a study of T-cell reconstitution after alpha-beta-depleted transplantation in children (dated by TCRdb to the mid-2010s). For the study in its entirety: The study quantitatively tracked T-cell immune reconstitution after TCRalphabeta/CD19-depleted allogeneic hematopoietic cell transplantation in children using TCR repertoire profiling.

V is cut by 5 bases and J by 5 bases, and the space between the germline ends is 10 bases. The CDR3 has 13 amino acids, counting the end cysteine and phenylalanine. Only CDR3 DNA remains: 39 bases, in frame from the first base. CDR1 MDHEN and CDR2 SYDVKM were looked up in the germline V gene. This clonotype was detected a few times. Its antigen remains undetermined. The input lacks base qualities; no much larger clone sits a single base away. The treatment or condition label, as the study defines it: allogeneic hematopoietic cell transplantation with graft depleted of TCRalphabeta T cells and CD19 B cells. The children who served as transplant recipients had been given grafts of TCRalphabeta/CD19-depleted allogeneic hematopoietic cells. Libraries were made using PCR. The instrument given in TCRdb is Illumina HiSeq 2500. TCR libraries were prepared with molecular barcoding, using unique molecular identifiers to normalize TCRbeta repertoire quantification. TCRdb took the public reads, trimmed them with fastp at Q25, ran MiXCR for clone calling and kept in-frame beta chains. Each entry merges the rows of one CDR3 protein and shows their most common DNA and genes. This sample holds fewer than 550,000 distinct CDR3 sequences; around 10% were observed only once. Roughly 15% of the sample rests with the top ten.

Broad study findings and their caveats: Over subsequent months, a decline in hyperexpanded clone frequencies was noted, and after one year, T-cell counts and TCRbeta diversity were mostly ascribed to newly produced T cells. In some patients, high TCRbeta diversity at day 60 was attributed to recipient T cells and intrathymic progenitors that had survived conditioning. The apparently early alphabetaT-cell count recovery about two months after transplant was reportedly dependent on only several hundred rapidly expanded clones derived from non-depleted graft cells.

Specimen: PBMCs, mostly from graft donor cells, collected 180 days after TCRalphabeta/CD19-depleted stem cell transplant. The chain uses TRBV28 and TRBJ2-1; TRBD1 could be the D gene, as 6 bases match. This TCR derives from a female patient aged 2 to 10 who had a stem cell transplant for aplastic anemia, so the T cells may come from the graft donor. The DNA sequence is as follows: TGTGCCAGCAGTCCGACAGGTCACAATGAGCAGTTCTTC. Its amino acids are CASSPTGHNEQFF.